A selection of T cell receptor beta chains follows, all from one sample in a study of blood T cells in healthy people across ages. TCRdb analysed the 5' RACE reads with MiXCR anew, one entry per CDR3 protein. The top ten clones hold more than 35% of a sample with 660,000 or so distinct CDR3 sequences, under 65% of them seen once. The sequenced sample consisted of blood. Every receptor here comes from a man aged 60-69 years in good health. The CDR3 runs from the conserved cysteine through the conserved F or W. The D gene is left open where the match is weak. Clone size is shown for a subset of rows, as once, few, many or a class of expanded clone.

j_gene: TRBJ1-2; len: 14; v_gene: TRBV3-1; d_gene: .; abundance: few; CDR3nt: TGTGCCAGCTCCCCCCGACCGGGCATCTATGGCTACACCTTC; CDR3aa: CASSPRPGIYGYTF
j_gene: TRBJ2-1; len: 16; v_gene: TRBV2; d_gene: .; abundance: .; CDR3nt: TGTGCCAGCAGCGAATGGCCCCTTGGCAGTAGGAATGAGCAGTTCTTC; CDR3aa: CASSEWPLGSRNEQFF
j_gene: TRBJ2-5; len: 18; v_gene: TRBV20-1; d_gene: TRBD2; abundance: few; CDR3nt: TGCAGTGCTACACGATCGACCTCTAGCGGGGGGATTCGAGAGACCCAGTACTTC; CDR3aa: CSATRSTSSGGIRETQYF
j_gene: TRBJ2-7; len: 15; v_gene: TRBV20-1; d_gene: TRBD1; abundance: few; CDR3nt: TGCAGTGCTAGAGATCCGGGACAGGGGGCCGGCGAGCAGTACTTC; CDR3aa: CSARDPGQGAGEQYF
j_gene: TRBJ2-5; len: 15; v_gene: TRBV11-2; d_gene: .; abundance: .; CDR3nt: TGTGCCAGCAGCTTTCAGGGTTACTCTCAAGAGACCCAGTACTTC; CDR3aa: CASSFQGYSQETQYF
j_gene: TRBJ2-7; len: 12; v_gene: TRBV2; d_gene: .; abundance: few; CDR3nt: TGTGCCAGCAGTCCCCAGGACTACGAGCAGTACTTC; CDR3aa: CASSPQDYEQYF
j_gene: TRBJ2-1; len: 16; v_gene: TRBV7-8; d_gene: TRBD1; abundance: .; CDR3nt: TGTGCCAGCAGCACCAGGACAGGGGGCTACCCCAATGAGCAGTTCTTC; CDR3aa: CASSTRTGGYPNEQFF
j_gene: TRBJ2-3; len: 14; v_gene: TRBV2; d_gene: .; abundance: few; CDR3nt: TGTGCCAGCAGCGAGGTCCGGGGGACACAGAGGAGGTATTTT; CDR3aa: CASSEVRGTQRRYF
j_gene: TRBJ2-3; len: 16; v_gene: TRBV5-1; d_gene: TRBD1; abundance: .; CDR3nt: TGCGCCAGCAGCTTGGAGGGACAGCAAAGCACAGATACGCAGTATTTT; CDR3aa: CASSLEGQQSTDTQYF
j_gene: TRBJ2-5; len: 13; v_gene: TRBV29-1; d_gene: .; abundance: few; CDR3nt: TGCAGCGTTGCTTTCCAGGGGATGGAGACCCAGTACTTC; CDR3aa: CSVAFQGMETQYF
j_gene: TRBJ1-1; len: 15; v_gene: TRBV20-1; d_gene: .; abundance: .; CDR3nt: TGCAGTGCTAGCGGGGGGGGAGGGACGTCCACTGAAGCTTTCTTT; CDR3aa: CSASGGGGTSTEAFF
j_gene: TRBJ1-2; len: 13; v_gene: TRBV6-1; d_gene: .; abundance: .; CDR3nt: TGTGCCAGCAGTGGTTACCTTAACTATGGCTACACCTTC; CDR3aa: CASSGYLNYGYTF
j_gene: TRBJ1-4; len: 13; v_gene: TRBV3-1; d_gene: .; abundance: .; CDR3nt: TGTGCCAGCAGTAGGACATTGAATGAAAAACTGTTTTTT; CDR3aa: CASSRTLNEKLFF